A single sample is the source of the 18 T cell receptor beta chains below, sequenced in a study of CD4 T cells in relation to SARS-CoV-2 and coronaviruses. The unexposed donors gave CD4+ T cells in about 2010-2019, prior to COVID-19. CD4+ T cells were isolated from the cells after more than nine days of culture. TCRdb keeps only in-frame clones here, not all; method: immunoSEQ multiplex PCR. The data show about 21,000 clones, approximately 80% seen once. For these receptors, no antigen is known. The sample consisted of CD4+ T cells from PBMCs, cultured in vitro. The receptors derive from a human donor in good health.

This clone was recorded once. The chain uses TRBV24-1 and TRBJ2-6; TRBD2 is a possible D gene (5 bases). The CDR3 totals 17 residues. The germline gives CDR1 KGHDR, CDR2 SFDVKD. V was clipped by 8 bases and J by 0 bases, with 16 bases between them. The CDR3, as DNA: TGTGCCACCACCGCCCGGCGGGTTTACTCTGGGGCCAACGTCCTGACTTTC. The encoded protein is CATTARRVYSGANVLTF.

The chain joins TRBV3-1 (or the pseudogene TRBV3-2) to TRBJ2-1, with 7 bases that match TRBD2. V shed 0 bases, J shed 5 bases, and the junction held 7 bases outside the gene matches. Germline lookup yields CDR1 LGHDT and CDR2 YNNKEL (reference sequence). This CDR3 contains 16 residues. Written as DNA, the CDR3 is TGTGCCAGCAGCCAAGATAAGGCTAGCGGACACAATGAGCAGTTCTTC. Its protein product is CASSQDKASGHNEQFF.

The chain uses TRBV18 and TRBJ2-5; tentatively, D is TRBD1 (6 bases). The V end lost 3 bases, the J end lost 2 bases, and 13 bases lay between the germline ends. The CDR3 length is 15 residues. Germline lookup yields CDR1 KGHSH and CDR2 LQKENI. CDR3 in amino acids: CASSPLSTGQETQYF. The CDR3 DNA sequence: TGTGCCAGCTCACCTCTATCGACAGGTCAAGAGACCCAGTACTTC.

This clone occurred a few times. The chain joins TRBV21-1 to TRBJ1-1; TRBD1 is the table's D call and was not checked against the DNA. TRBV21-1 is a pseudogene segment. The CDR3 is 16 amino acids. The CDR3 sequence: CASSKELKDKGTEAFF. The DNA for the CDR3 is TGTGCCAGCAGCAAAGAATTGAAGGACAAGGGAACTGAAGCTTTCTTT.

This clone was observed a single time. CDR3 nucleotides: TGTGCCAGCAGCCAAGATCTCGGCGGATACGAGCAGTACTTC. Translated: CASSQDLGGYEQYF. The chain combines TRBV3-1 (or the pseudogene TRBV3-2) with TRBJ2-7; no firm D call. V was trimmed by 0 bases and J by 4 bases, leaving 10 bases between them. There are 14 residues in the CDR3. Looked up from germline, CDR1 is LGHDT and CDR2 is YNNKEL (reference sequence).

V usage is TRBV19 and J usage is TRBJ2-7; TRBD2 matches 11 bases. Germline CDR1 reads LNHDA; CDR2 reads SQIVND (reference sequence). V lost 4 bases and J lost 5; bases outside the gene matches: 7. This CDR3 contains 15 residues. CDR3 coding DNA: TGTGCCAGTAGTAAGGGGACTAGCGGACTTAACGAGCAGTACTTC. This gives the protein CASSKGTSGLNEQYF.

The sample holds one count of this clone. The chain combines TRBV6-5 with TRBJ2-3; the D is unclear. The length of the CDR3 is 12 residues. Germline V lookup: CDR1 MNHEY, CDR2 SVGAGI. Trimming took 0 bases from V and 5 from J, leaving 3 bases between them. Here the CDR3 reads CASSYSEDTQYF. CDR3 bases: TGTGCCAGCAGTTACTCAGAAGATACGCAGTATTTT.

V and J are TRBV24-1 and TRBJ2-1; a possible D gene is TRBD1 (5 bases). The germline gives CDR1 KGHDR, CDR2 SFDVKD. The V gene lost 3 bases and the J gene lost 7 bases, with 9 bases spanning the gap. CDR3 length equals 13 residues. CDR3 coding DNA: TGTGCCACCAGTGATAGGACATCAAATGAGCAGTTCTTC. It codes for CATSDRTSNEQFF.

J is TRBJ2-7 and V is TRBV6-5, with unresolved D. The germline gives CDR1 MNHEY, CDR2 SVGAGI. This CDR3 region has 14 residues. V lost 0 bases to trimming and J lost 1 base, with 7 bases between them. In DNA, the CDR3 is TGTGCCAGCAGTTACTCGAAACAGTCCTACGAGCAGTACTTC. The encoded protein is CASSYSKQSYEQYF.

This rearrangement joins TRBV19 to TRBJ2-7, with 8 bases matching TRBD2. This CDR3 contains 15 residues. CDR1 and CDR2 from the germline V gene are LNHDA and SQIVND (reference sequence). Trimming removed 5 bases from V and 5 bases from J; junction bases left unmatched: 11. In DNA form, the CDR3 reads TGTGCCAGTAGTGGCCTCCAGCGGGAGTTCAACGAGCAGTACTTC. It encodes CASSGLQREFNEQYF.

The chain couples TRBV6-1 to TRBJ2-1, with D uncertain. Germline CDR1 and CDR2: MNHNS and SASEGT. CDR3 length: 15 residues. With 2 bases removed from V and 0 bases from J, the gap between germline ends came to 8 bases. This CDR3 is CASSESSLSYNEQFF. In DNA form, the CDR3 reads TGTGCCAGCAGTGAAAGCAGTCTCTCCTACAATGAGCAGTTCTTC.

The V gene is TRBV15, the J gene TRBJ2-1; D gene unclear. The CDR3 loop spans 15 amino acids. V was trimmed by 7 bases and J by 4 bases, leaving 17 bases between them. Germline CDR1 reads LNHNV; CDR2 reads YYDKDF (reference sequence). In DNA form, the CDR3 reads TGTGCCACCACGGCAGAACCTCTAAATTACAATGAGCAGTTCTTC. Protein: CATTAEPLNYNEQFF.

The genes are TRBV5-1 and TRBJ2-3; perhaps TRBD2 as D (6 bases). The CDR3 consists of 15 residues. CDR1 SGHRS and CDR2 YFSETQ come from the germline V gene. V lost 0 bases and J 5 bases, leaving 13 bases between the germline ends. CDR3 DNA sequence: TGCGCCAGCAGCTTGGAGCCGGGACTCAAAGATACGCAGTATTTT. Its translation is CASSLEPGLKDTQYF. The full variable domain, rest sourced from reference TRBV5-1 and TRBJ2-3, is KAGVTQTPRYLIKTRGQQVTLSCSPISGHRSVSWYQQTPGQGLQFLFEYFSETQRNKGNFPGRFSGRQFSNSRSEMNVSTLELGDSALYLCASSLEPGLKDTQYFGPGTRLTVL.

This sequence joins TRBV6-5 and TRBJ2-7; 9 bases align to TRBD2. The CDR3 contains 13 residues. Trimming at V came to 6 bases and at J to 5 bases, leaving 5 bases not matched to a gene. Germline lookup yields CDR1 MNHEY and CDR2 SVGAGI. The CDR3 DNA is TGTGCCAGCAGGGCTAGCGGGACCCACGAGCAGTACTTC. This encodes CASRASGTHEQYF.

This chain connects TRBV19 to TRBJ1-4, with D maybe TRBD1 (6 bases). Deletions cut 9 bases from V and 8 bases from J, with 16 bases between. Germline lookup yields CDR1 LNHDA and CDR2 SQIVND (reference sequence). The CDR3 consists of 13 residues. The DNA of the CDR3 is TGTGCCAGCGGTGGACTCGGGGGCGAAAAACTGTTTTTT. Protein product: CASGGLGGEKLFF.

This clone has just a few counts. This specimen includes other DNA sequences encoding the same CDR3. The chain has TRBV25-1 and TRBJ2-7; D call uncertain. V was shortened by 4 bases and J by 5 bases, with 15 bases between the two germline ends. Germline V gene lookup returns CDR1 MGHDK and CDR2 SYGVNS. The CDR3 totals 14 residues. CDR3 DNA: TGTGCCAGCAGTGGTTCTCGAGGTACCCACGAGCAGTACTTC. Translated, it gives CASSGSRGTHEQYF.

The V and J genes are TRBV19 and TRBJ1-5; D unresolved. V was pared by 3 bases and J by 7 bases, with 10 bases between. CDR1 and CDR2 from the germline V gene are LNHDA and SQIVND (reference sequence). There are 13 residues in the CDR3. The CDR3 sequence is CASSIGWGQPQHF. The CDR3 nucleotides are TGTGCCAGTAGTATCGGTTGGGGACAGCCCCAGCATTTT. The variable domain in full, completed from reference TRBV19 and TRBJ1-5, reads DGGITQSPKYLFRKEGQNVTLSCEQNLNHDAMYWYRQDPGQGLRLIYYSQIVNDFQKGDIAEGYSVSREKKESFPLTVTSAQKNPTAFYLCASSIGWGQPQHFGDGTRLSIL.

This chain joins TRBV24-1 and TRBJ2-3; 12 positions agree with TRBD1. The trim removed 2 bases at V and 6 bases at J, leaving 5 bases unmatched. CDR1 is KGHDR and CDR2 is SFDVKD in the germline V gene. This CDR3 is built from 16 residues. CDR3 residues: CATSDWGTGGSDTQYF. For the CDR3, the DNA is TGTGCCACCAGTGATTGGGGGACAGGGGGCTCTGATACGCAGTATTTT.